Below are 22 T cell receptor beta chains sequenced from a single sample in a study of T cell clones after liver transplantation. Here immunoSEQ multiplex PCR was the method, and the copy in TCRdb shows in-frame clones only, minus some. The table shows about 80,000 clones, with 80% to 85% occurring only once. Material: CD4+ T cells from blood, obtained approximately 3.5 years after liver transplant. Every receptor here comes from a human patient who received a liver transplant. T cells may partly derive from the graft donor.

This sequence joins TRBV11-3 and TRBJ2-1; 12 bases line up with TRBD2. Germline lookup yields CDR1 SGHNT and CDR2 YENEEA. Trimming removed 0 bases from V and 9 bases from J; junction bases left unmatched: 9. This CDR3 comprises 17 residues. CDR3 DNA: TGTGCCAGCAGCTTAGATCGACTAGCGGGAGAGAAGGGTGAGCAGTTCTTC. Its protein is CASSLDRLAGEKGEQFF.

V and J are TRBV4-1 and TRBJ2-4; 14 bases fit TRBD2. The ends lost 4 bases at V and 6 bases at J; junction bases unmatched: 5. From germline, CDR1 is MGHRA and CDR2 YSYEKL. The CDR3 has 16 amino acids. The CDR3 DNA reads TGCGCCAGCAGCCCCTCGGGACTAGCGGGAGTAAACATTCAGTACTTC. It is translated as CASSPSGLAGVNIQYF.

This clone was counted only a few times. The chain uses TRBV4-3 and TRBJ1-3; D is ambiguous. The CDR3 extends over 15 amino acids. The V gene lost 2 bases and the J gene lost 0 bases, with 8 bases spanning the gap. The germline V gene encodes CDR1 LGHNA and CDR2 YSLEER. The CDR3 DNA reads TGCGCCAGCAGCCAACTTCAGAGCTCTGGAAACACCATATATTTT. Residues: CASSQLQSSGNTIYF.

The genes are TRBV5-1 and TRBJ2-1, with 13 bases lining up with TRBD2. Losses at the gene ends were 4 bases for V and 4 bases for J; bases not matched to a gene: 8. CDR1 and CDR2 (germline): SGHRS, YFSETQ. This CDR3 region has 17 residues. The CDR3 protein is CASSLRLAGGPYNEQFF. CDR3 DNA sequence: TGCGCCAGCAGCCTCAGACTAGCGGGAGGACCTTACAATGAGCAGTTCTTC.

The V and J genes are TRBV11-2 and TRBJ1-5; 8 bases agree with TRBD1. The V and J ends lost 2 bases and 2 bases, in that order; junction bases with no gene match: 11. CDR1 is SGHAT and CDR2 is FQNNGV in the germline V gene. The length of the CDR3 is 18 residues. The CDR3 DNA reads TGTGCCAGCAGCTTATCCGGGACAGGCCCCTGGGGCAATCAGCCCCAGCATTTT. It is translated as CASSLSGTGPWGNQPQHF.

The CDR3, as DNA: TGTGCCAGCAGTAAGACAGGGGGAGGGGGCACAGATACGCAGTATTTT. Encoded protein: CASSKTGGGGTDTQYF. J is TRBJ2-3 and V is TRBV6-6, with 9 bases identical to TRBD1. The CDR3 loop spans 16 amino acids. CDR1 is MNHNY, CDR2 SVGAGI, per germline (reference sequence). V lost 5 bases and J lost 1; bases outside the gene matches: 7.

This rearrangement joins TRBV28 to TRBJ2-1; 11 bases map to TRBD2. Germline CDR1 and CDR2: MDHEN and SYDVKM. The CDR3 consists of 15 residues. J was trimmed by 7 bases and V by 6 bases; bases with no gene match: 8. The CDR3 DNA sequence: TGTGCCAGCAGAGTAGCGGGAGGGCCGAGTAATGAGCAGTTCTTC. Translating it yields CASRVAGGPSNEQFF.

This rearrangement joins TRBV6-4 to TRBJ1-2; 8 bases are a match to TRBD1. J lost 4 bases, V lost 6 bases, and 10 bases had no gene match. Per germline, CDR1 MRHNA and CDR2 SNTAGT. The CDR3 totals 15 residues. The DNA for the CDR3 is TGTGCCAGCAGAGAGAGACAGGGGCCCGCCTATGGCTACACCTTC. As protein: CASRERQGPAYGYTF.

The CDR3 sequence is CASSLFPGSPSTDTQYF. The CDR3 DNA reads as TGTGCCAGCAGTTTATTTCCGGGGAGCCCTAGCACAGATACGCAGTATTTT. The chain links TRBV27 to TRBJ2-3, with D maybe TRBD2 (5 bases). Deletions cut 1 base from V and 0 bases from J, with 14 bases between. There are 17 residues in the CDR3. From germline, CDR1 is MNHEY and CDR2 SMNVEV (reference sequence).

This sequence joins TRBV7-2 and TRBJ2-7; TRBD2 is a possible D gene (5 bases). CDR1 is SGHTA, CDR2 FQGNSA, per germline. CDR3 size: 11 residues. Trimming pared 5 bases from V and 7 bases from J, leaving 9 bases between. CDR3 DNA sequence: TGTGCCAGCAGCCTCACGGGGGAGCAGTACTTC. This sequence encodes CASSLTGEQYF.

V and J are TRBV5-1 and TRBJ2-3, with a tentative D call TRBD2 (6 bases). This CDR3 comprises 16 residues. V lost 2 bases, J lost 4 bases, and 17 bases lay in between. Germline CDR1 is SGHRS and CDR2 is YFSETQ. The CDR3 DNA reads as TGCGCCAGCAGCTTTCCGACGGGAGAGGGCGCAGATACGCAGTATTTT. This encodes CASSFPTGEGADTQYF.

The chain carries TRBV5-1 and TRBJ2-7; TRBD1 matches 9 bases. CDR1 and CDR2 (germline): SGHRS, YFSETQ. The V gene end was trimmed by 3 bases and the J gene end by 4 bases; junction bases not matched to a gene: 5. CDR3 length: 14 residues. The CDR3 nucleotides are TGCGCCAGCAGCTCCAGACAGGGGGGGTACGAGCAGTACTTC. It yields the protein CASSSRQGGYEQYF.

The genes are TRBV19 and TRBJ1-4; D perhaps matches TRBD1 (6 bases). The CDR3 has 17 residues. Per germline, CDR1 LNHDA and CDR2 SQIVND (reference sequence). V was pared by 7 bases and J by 4 bases, with 22 bases between. As DNA, the CDR3 is TGTGCCAGTAACTCCCCTTTGTGGGGGCGGAATAATGAAAAACTGTTTTTT. Its translation: CASNSPLWGRNNEKLFF.

The rearrangement links TRBV10-3 to TRBJ2-4, with D unresolved. Germline assignment: CDR1 ENHRY and CDR2 SYGVKD. V shed 0 bases and J shed 8 bases, with 14 bases lying between them. The CDR3 contains 15 residues. The chain's CDR3 is CAISESLALADIQYF. The CDR3 region has the DNA TGTGCCATCAGTGAGTCGCTGGCTTTAGCTGACATTCAGTACTTC.

The V and J genes are TRBV5-1 and TRBJ2-1; 9 positions match TRBD1. The CDR3 loop spans 16 amino acids. The V gene end was trimmed by 3 bases and the J gene end by 6 bases; junction bases not matched to a gene: 10. Germline lookup yields CDR1 SGHRS and CDR2 YFSETQ. As DNA, the CDR3 is TGCGCCAGCAGCTGGATTACGGGACAGGGTTTCAATGAGCAGTTCTTC. Amino acid sequence: CASSWITGQGFNEQFF.

This clone was picked up a small number of times. The chain combines TRBV18 with TRBJ2-1; unclear D gene. The CDR3 covers 16 residues. CDR1 KGHSH and CDR2 LQKENI come from the germline V gene. The germline V and J ends were trimmed by 6 bases and 7 bases, with 22 bases remaining between them. CDR3 bases: TGTGCCAGCTCCCTTGAGGCCAGGTTAAGGATAAATGAGCAGTTCTTC. Translating gives CASSLEARLRINEQFF.

The chain's CDR3 is CASSEGGGQGARAEAFF. The CDR3, as DNA: TGTGCCAGCAGTGAAGGGGGGGGGCAGGGGGCGAGGGCTGAAGCTTTCTTT. V usage is TRBV6-1 and J usage is TRBJ1-1, with 8 bases lining up with TRBD1. The CDR3 has 17 amino acids. Trimming removed 1 base from V and 6 bases from J; junction bases left unmatched: 13. Looked up from germline, CDR1 is MNHNS and CDR2 is SASEGT.

This chain uses TRBV6-6 with TRBJ1-2; TRBD1 might be the D (6 bases). In germline, CDR1 is MNHNY, CDR2 SVGAGI (reference sequence). The CDR3 is made up of 14 amino acids. With 2 bases removed from V and 8 bases from J, the gap between germline ends came to 15 bases. The CDR3 loop reads CASSYGGLPGGYTF. Written as DNA, the CDR3 is TGTGCCAGCAGTTACGGGGGGCTCCCAGGGGGCTACACCTTC.

This clone has a handful of counts. V is TRBV28 and J is TRBJ2-7; 9 nucleotides match TRBD2. The CDR3 is made up of 14 amino acids. With V trimmed by 7 bases and J by 2 bases, 6 bases remained unmatched. From germline, CDR1 is MDHEN and CDR2 SYDVKM. The CDR3 DNA is TGTGCCAGCATCCGGGCGGGGGGGACCTACGAGCAGTACTTC. It specifies CASIRAGGTYEQYF.

The chain is built from TRBV5-1 and TRBJ2-7; D may correspond to TRBD1 or TRBD2 (5 bases each). CDR1 and CDR2 from the germline V gene are SGHRS and YFSETQ. The CDR3 is 13 amino acids. V lost 1 base to trimming and J lost 8 bases, with 13 bases between them. The chain's CDR3 is CASSLSRDLQQYF. The CDR3 nucleotides are TGCGCCAGCAGCTTGTCTAGGGACCTCCAGCAGTACTTC.

The rearrangement joins TRBV10-3 to TRBJ2-7; 7 bases line up with TRBD1. V was pared by 11 bases and J by 5 bases, with 12 bases of the junction left unmatched. CDR3 length: 13 amino acids. The V gene's germline CDR1 is ENHRY and CDR2 SYGVKD. The CDR3 protein is CASGRVQGDEQYF. DNA of the CDR3: TGTGCCTCCGGACGGGTTCAGGGGGACGAGCAGTACTTC.

This clone was picked up a small number of times. The gene calls are TRBV5-1 and TRBJ2-3; TRBD2 matches 16 bases. The CDR3 length is 17 residues. The J segment lost 4 bases and the V segment lost 4 bases, leaving 6 bases of the junction unmatched. CDR1 SGHRS and CDR2 YFSETQ come from the germline V gene. The CDR3 sequence is CASSPGLAGGTADTQYF. DNA for the CDR3: TGCGCCAGCAGCCCGGGACTAGCGGGAGGGACCGCAGATACGCAGTATTTT.